A selection of T cell receptor beta chains follows, all from one sample in a study of blood T cells in healthy people across ages. TCRdb recomputed calls from the 5' RACE reads with MiXCR, one row per CDR3 protein. The sample lists about 1.8 million distinct CDR3 sequences; just under 50% were seen once. Sample: blood. These receptor sequences come from a woman in her forties in good health. Each CDR3 is given with its conserved first and last residue. The order of the fields is V gene, clone size, J gene, CDR3 length, D gene, CDR3 protein, CDR3 DNA. The D gene is left open where the match is weak. Size tells how often a clone was seen (once, few, many) or the class of an expanded clone, and some rows leave it out.

TRBV29-1,NA,TRBJ2-3,14,NA,CSVVTLLHTDTQYF,TGCAGCGTTGTTACCCTCCTTCACACAGATACGCAGTATTTT
TRBV4-3,NA,TRBJ2-5,15,TRBD2,CASSPRGGVQETQYF,TGCGCCAGCAGCCCACGGGGGGGAGTGCAAGAGACCCAGTACTTC
TRBV9,NA,TRBJ2-7,14,NA,CASSVGTQSYEQYF,TGTGCCAGCAGCGTCGGGACTCAATCCTACGAGCAGTACTTC
TRBV27,NA,TRBJ1-1,13,NA,CASSLYGSTEAFF,TGTGCCAGCAGTTTATACGGGAGCACTGAAGCTTTCTTT
TRBV7-9,few,TRBJ2-3,17,NA,CASSLEATFTSTDTQYF,TGTGCCAGCAGCTTAGAGGCTACATTTACTAGCACAGATACGCAGTATTTT
TRBV20-1,NA,TRBJ2-4,15,NA,CSARERVWGKNIQYF,TGCAGTGCTAGAGAGAGGGTTTGGGGCAAAAACATTCAGTACTTC
TRBV2,NA,TRBJ1-4,12,TRBD1,CASSRDREKLFF,TGTGCCAGCAGTCGGGACAGGGAAAAACTGTTTTTT
TRBV20-1,NA,TRBJ2-7,14,TRBD1,CSARGWTGSYEQYF,TGCAGTGCTAGAGGTTGGACAGGTTCCTACGAGCAGTACTTC
TRBV20-1,few,TRBJ2-5,12,NA,CSPGRGPETQYF,TGCAGTCCGGGCCGGGGTCCGGAGACCCAGTACTTC
TRBV24-1,NA,TRBJ2-2,18,TRBD1,CATSDRSRDRSNAGELFF,TGTGCCACCAGTGATCGAAGCCGGGACAGGTCGAACGCCGGGGAGCTGTTTTTT